This T cell receptor (beta chain) was identified in a study of blood T cells in healthy people across ages. A second PCR, run for about 6 to 11 cycles, used a sample-barcoded 5' primer plus a J-beta primer mix. TCRdb processed the 5' RACE reads anew with MiXCR; each CDR3 protein has one entry. In the table there are approximately 800,000 distinct CDR3 sequences, 30% to 45% of which are singletons. Donors were systemically healthy Caucasian individuals from Russia aged about 6 to 95 years. A minimum of 6 million PBMCs was isolated per sample. Per sample, at least 5 micrograms of total RNA were extracted. The V segment lost 2 bases and the J segment 3 bases; nucleotides outside the gene matches: 14. The germline CDR1 and CDR2 sequences are LGHNA and YNFKEQ. There are 18 residues in the CDR3.

The source is a man between 18 and 35 years old in good health. The J gene is TRBJ1-2, the V gene TRBV4-2, with 8 positions matching TRBD1. The sequencing sample was made of blood. CDR3 loop: CASSQLGEGQGADYGYTF. The CDR3 bases are TGTGCCAGCAGCCAACTTGGAGAGGGGCAGGGGGCGGACTATGGCTACACCTTC.